The 22 T cell receptor beta chains in this list originate from one sample, sequenced in a study of CXCR3-negative and CXCR3-positive naive CD8 T cells. In preparing the TRB cDNA libraries, 5' RACE with UMI labels was used. Reanalyzing the 5' RACE reads, TCRdb keeps one entry per CDR3 protein, without DNA. This sample's table has roughly 70,000 distinct CDR3 sequences. Sequencing input: naive CXCR3- CD8+ T cells from blood. Subset here: CD45RO-CCR7+CD27+CD95- naive CD8+ T cells lacking CXCR3 (TNR3-). Every receptor here comes from a human donor in good health. Some clones in this sample may be carry-over from other donors' samples.

V and J are TRBV5-1 and TRBJ2-1; as DNA is missing, the TRBD2 call by TCRdb cannot be tested. There are 19 residues in the CDR3. CDR1 is SGHRS and CDR2 is YFSETQ in the germline V gene. CDR3 amino acids: CASSFNLLSGSTVDNEQFF. The full variable domain, with the rest looked up from reference TRBV5-1 and TRBJ2-1, is KAGVTQTPRYLIKTRGQQVTLSCSPISGHRSVSWYQQTPGQGLQFLFEYFSETQRNKGNFPGRFSGRQFSNSRSEMNVSTLELGDSALYLCASSFNLLSGSTVDNEQFFGPGTRLTVL.

The chain couples TRBV9 to TRBJ1-5; TCRdb's D gene call, TRBD1, goes unchecked for lack of DNA. The germline V gene has CDR1 SGDLS and CDR2 YYNGEE. There are 13 residues in the CDR3. CDR3 region: CASSVEGGQPQHF.

The rearrangement uses TRBV4-1 and TRBJ1-1. Germline-derived CDR1 and CDR2 are MGHRA and YSYEKL. The CDR3 sequence is 14 residues long. CDR3 protein: CASSPLGTNTEAFF.

This chain joins TRBV15 and TRBJ2-7; lacking DNA, the TRBD1 call made by TCRdb goes unchecked. The CDR3 is 13 amino acids. CDR1 is LNHNV, CDR2 YYDKDF, per germline (reference sequence). CDR3 region: CATRGGQPYEQYF.

The chain links TRBV6-2 or TRBV6-3 to TRBJ2-7; the D call of TRBD2 rests on TCRdb alone, since no DNA is present to check it. Germline values: CDR1 MNHEY, CDR2 SVGEGT. This CDR3 has 12 residues. The CDR3 here is CASSLIVREQYF.

V usage is TRBV29-1 and J usage is TRBJ2-1; TCRdb lists TRBD1, though no DNA is available to test this call. The CDR3 has 12 residues. The germline V gene encodes CDR1 SQVTM and CDR2 ANQGSEA. The CDR3 loop is CSVERGHNEQFF.

The J gene is TRBJ2-7, the V gene TRBV29-1; TCRdb's D call of TRBD1 is untestable without DNA. The CDR3 has 13 amino acids. CDR1 SQVTM and CDR2 ANQGSEA come from the germline V gene. CDR3 protein: CSVLGAGSGEQYF.

The chain recombines TRBV21-1 with TRBJ1-5. TRBV21-1 represents a pseudogene. The CDR3 spans 17 residues. The CDR3 sequence: CASSKSRFGGGNQPQHF.

The chain recombines TRBV9 with TRBJ1-1; TCRdb's D gene call, TRBD1, goes unchecked for lack of DNA. CDR1 is SGDLS and CDR2 is YYNGEE in the germline V gene. The CDR3 length is 13 residues. The CDR3 is CASSPQDGTEAFF.

The chain couples TRBV6-5 to TRBJ2-5; TCRdb selects TRBD1, and the lack of DNA leaves this call unchecked. The CDR3 is 15 amino acids. Germline assignment: CDR1 MNHEY and CDR2 SVGAGI. The CDR3 is CASSYSGAARETQYF.

The chain employs TRBV27 and TRBJ2-7; there is no DNA to check the TCRdb D call of TRBD2. CDR3 length equals 14 residues. The V gene's germline CDR1 is MNHEY and CDR2 SMNVEV (reference sequence). CDR3 amino acids: CASSSYGTPGEQYF.

The V and J genes are TRBV29-1 and TRBJ2-1; absent DNA, TCRdb's TRBD1 call cannot be checked. Germline CDR1 and CDR2: SQVTM and ANQGSEA. This CDR3 has 15 residues. The CDR3: CSVTLQRDPYNEQFF.

V gene TRBV28 combines with J gene TRBJ2-1; lacking DNA, the TRBD1 call made by TCRdb goes unchecked. Germline lookup yields CDR1 MDHEN and CDR2 SYDVKM. This CDR3 comprises 16 residues. The CDR3 protein is CASTNGVGQGYNEQFF.

The V call is TRBV4-2, the J call TRBJ2-7; without DNA, the TCRdb call of TRBD1 cannot be checked. CDR3 length equals 15 residues. Per the germline V gene, CDR1 is LGHNA and CDR2 is YNFKEQ. CDR3: CASSQSDSRLYEQYF.

The chain carries TRBV5-1 and TRBJ2-2; TCRdb designates TRBD1, a call that cannot be tested without DNA. This CDR3 contains 15 residues. Germline V gene sequence: CDR1 SGHRS, CDR2 YFSETQ. The CDR3 sequence is CASSFRGTNTGELFF.

V gene TRBV29-1 combines with J gene TRBJ1-3; TCRdb lists TRBD1, though no DNA is available to test this call. Looked up from germline, CDR1 is SQVTM and CDR2 is ANQGSEA. The CDR3 has 14 amino acids. The CDR3 reads CSVGTASSGNTIYF. Based on the CDR3 plus reference TRBV29-1 and TRBJ1-3, the full variable domain is SAVISQKPSRDICQRGTSLTIQCQVDSQVTMMFWYRQQPGQSLTLIATANQGSEATYESGFVIDKFPISRPNLTFSTLTVSNMSPEDSSIYLCSVGTASSGNTIYFGEGSWLTVV.

This chain uses TRBV29-1 with TRBJ2-4; TCRdb's D call of TRBD1 is untestable without DNA. Germline CDR1 and CDR2: SQVTM and ANQGSEA. The length of the CDR3 is 15 residues. CDR3: CSVEGGEGAKNIQYF.

Here the CDR3 reads CATSDNGGGGYTF. The rearrangement joins TRBV24-1 to TRBJ1-2. Per the germline V gene, CDR1 is KGHDR and CDR2 is SFDVKD. The CDR3 is made up of 13 amino acids.

The CDR3 is CASQGTGATYEQYF. The rearrangement joins TRBV28 to TRBJ2-7; TCRdb's D call of TRBD1 is untestable without DNA. CDR3 size: 14 residues. Germline V lookup: CDR1 MDHEN, CDR2 SYDVKM.

V gene TRBV20-1 combines with J gene TRBJ2-7. Germline-derived CDR1 and CDR2 are DFQATT and SNEGSKA (reference sequence). The CDR3 is made up of 13 amino acids. CDR3 sequence: CSARDNLAYEQYF.

The CDR3 region is CSVEGPLAGVPDTQYF. This rearrangement joins TRBV29-1 to TRBJ2-3; TCRdb outputs TRBD2, but without DNA this stays unchecked. CDR3 length: 16 amino acids. Germline CDR1 reads SQVTM; CDR2 reads ANQGSEA.

Here the CDR3 reads CSHTGLVDEQFF. The genes are TRBV29-1 and TRBJ2-1; TCRdb's D gene call, TRBD2, goes unchecked for lack of DNA. The length of the CDR3 is 12 residues. CDR1 is SQVTM and CDR2 is ANQGSEA in the germline V gene.